This T cell receptor (beta chain) was identified in a study of blood T cell repertoires in COVID-19. This clone has just a few counts. Repertoires were generated with immunoSEQ multiplex PCR, while TCRdb's copy carries only in-frame clones and drops some. The sample holds some 180,000 clones; roughly 81% are singletons and the top ten take less than 3.5%. V was pared by 6 bases and J by 7 bases, with 15 bases between. Germline V gene sequence: CDR1 SGHAT, CDR2 FQNNGV. The CDR3 is 13 amino acids. The sequence came from a woman aged 80 or over with COVID-19, enrolled during active disease. This chain joins TRBV11-2 and TRBJ1-1; D is unclear. Sequencing was done on a sample of peripheral blood. Here the CDR3 reads CASSFPGIDEAFF. CDR3 DNA: TGTGCCAGCAGTTTCCCCGGGATTGATGAAGCTTTCTTT.